These T cell receptor beta chains were read from a single sample in a study of blood T cell repertoires in COVID-19. The protocol was immunoSEQ multiplex PCR, while the TCRdb copy is restricted to in-frame clones and leaves out a portion. This table holds 250,000 or so clones, 83% found once. The sequenced sample was peripheral blood. These receptor sequences come from a human donor in a cohort sampled during active COVID-19. Each CDR3 is given with its conserved first and last residue. D genes are given only for firm matches. Not all rows give a size; the values are once, few, many and, for expanded clones, a class.

abundance	j_gene	v_gene	d_gene	CDR3nt	CDR3aa
-	TRBJ2-1	TRBV5-1	TRBD1	TGCGCCAGCAGCTTGGATCAACGGACAGGTCAATTCTGGAATGAGCAGTTCTTC	CASSLDQRTGQFWNEQFF
-	TRBJ2-7	TRBV15	-	TGTGCCACCAGCACTGGGGGCAGGGCCCACGAGCAGTACTTC	CATSTGGRAHEQYF
-	TRBJ2-2	TRBV5-5	-	TGTGCCAGCAGCCGGGGTACTTCGAACACCGGGGAGCTGTTTTTT	CASSRGTSNTGELFF
-	TRBJ2-2	TRBV11-2	-	TGTGCCAGCAGGCCCCTGACGTTTGGGAGTATGAACACCGGGGAGCTGTTTTTT	CASRPLTFGSMNTGELFF
-	TRBJ2-1	TRBV5-1	TRBD2	TGCGCCAGCAGCGCCCTAGCGGGAGAGTACAATGAGCAGTTCTTC	CASSALAGEYNEQFF
-	TRBJ2-1	TRBV25-1	-	TGTGCCAGCAGTGATTCTATTAGCGGACGCTCCTACAATGAGCAGTTCTTC	CASSDSISGRSYNEQFF
-	TRBJ2-7	TRBV27	TRBD2	TGTGCCAGCAGTTTCCGGAGCGGGAGGACCTACGAGCAGTACTTC	CASSFRSGRTYEQYF
-	TRBJ2-2	TRBV24-1	-	TGTGCCACCAGTGATCCGGGGTTAGGTACCGGGGAGCTGTTTTTT	CATSDPGLGTGELFF
few	TRBJ2-2	TRBV4-1	-	TGCGCCAGCAGCCGTACGGAGACCGGGGAGCTGTTTTTT	CASSRTETGELFF
few	TRBJ2-3	TRBV18	TRBD2	TGTGCCAGCTCACCACCCCTTCGTCTAGCGGGAGGGACAGATACGCAGTATTTT	CASSPPLRLAGGTDTQYF
-	TRBJ1-1	TRBV10-3	TRBD1	TGTGCCATCGGGGAGACAGGGGGGATGAACACTGAAGCTTTCTTT	CAIGETGGMNTEAFF
once	TRBJ2-7	TRBV6-5	-	TGTGCCACCACAGACTATCTTAGCGAGCAGTACTTC	CATTDYLSEQYF
-	TRBJ2-3	TRBV28	TRBD2	TGTGCCAGCACTACTATTACGGGACTAGCGGGAGTGGGAGATACGCAGTATTTT	CASTTITGLAGVGDTQYF
-	TRBJ2-1	TRBV11-1	-	TGTGCCAGCAGCCCTGACGATCCCTCGGGCTACAATGAGCAGTTCTTC	CASSPDDPSGYNEQFF
-	TRBJ1-4	TRBV3-1/TRBV3-2	TRBD1	TGTGCCAGCAGCCCGCCGACAGGGGGTCGGGAAAAACTGTTTTTT	CASSPPTGGREKLFF
-	TRBJ1-6	TRBV5-6	-	TGTGCCAGCAGCTTGGACAGGAAGTATAATTCACCCCTCCACTTT	CASSLDRKYNSPLHF
-	TRBJ2-3	TRBV7-9	TRBD2	TGTGCCAGCAGCTTAGGACTAGCGGGCATCAGTAGGAGCACAGATACGCAGTATTTT	CASSLGLAGISRSTDTQYF
-	TRBJ2-1	TRBV7-9	TRBD2	TGTGCCAGCAGCTTCTGGACTAGCGGGAACAATGAGCAGTTCTTC	CASSFWTSGNNEQFF
once	TRBJ1-2	TRBV5-1	TRBD1	TGCGCCAGCAGCTTAGGGACAGGAGTGGATGGCTACACCTTC	CASSLGTGVDGYTF
-	TRBJ1-5	TRBV7-2	-	TGTGCCAGCAGCCAACCCTTTACAGGGTCCGATCAGCCCCAGCATTTT	CASSQPFTGSDQPQHF
-	TRBJ2-3	TRBV10-1	TRBD1	TGCGCCAGCCGGACAGGGGAGACAGATACGCAGTATTTT	CASRTGETDTQYF
once	TRBJ1-5	TRBV4-1	TRBD1	TGCGCCAGCAGCCAAGGGTATAGGGGGCGAAGCAATCAGCCCCAGCATTTT	CASSQGYRGRSNQPQHF
-	TRBJ2-5	TRBV9	-	TGTGCCAGCAGCGTAATGGAAGGGAGGGAGACCCAGTACTTC	CASSVMEGRETQYF
-	TRBJ2-7	TRBV18	TRBD1	TGTGCCAGCTCAGCGGGGACAGGGGGCGAGCAGTACTTC	CASSAGTGGEQYF
-	TRBJ2-7	TRBV4-1	-	TGCGCCAGCAGCCAAGACCCACCCGGATCGGGATTCCTCTACGAGCAGTACTTC	CASSQDPPGSGFLYEQYF
-	TRBJ1-4	TRBV11-2	-	TGTGCCAGCAGCCCTATGGGCTTGACTAATGAAAAACTGTTTTTT	CASSPMGLTNEKLFF
once	TRBJ2-1	TRBV11-2	TRBD2	TGTGCCAGCACCGCAACCGGGGGGACTTACCGCCATGAGCAGTTCTTC	CASTATGGTYRHEQFF
-	TRBJ1-2	TRBV9	-	TGTGCCAGCAGCGCCAGGGAAGGGGCTGGCGGCTACACCTTC	CASSAREGAGGYTF
-	TRBJ1-6	TRBV5-1	TRBD1	TGCGCCAGCAGCCGGACCCGGGACAGGGGTTCACCCCTCCACTTT	CASSRTRDRGSPLHF
-	TRBJ2-3	TRBV9	-	TGTGCCAGCAGCGACAAGGGGAGCACAGATACGCAGTATTTT	CASSDKGSTDTQYF
-	TRBJ2-7	TRBV9	-	TGTGCCAGCAGCGTCAGACAGATTTCCTACGAGCAGTACTTC	CASSVRQISYEQYF
-	TRBJ2-1	TRBV7-2	-	TGTGCCAGCAGCTTAGGGATAGCAGGGGCCTACAATGAGCAGTTCTTC	CASSLGIAGAYNEQFF
-	TRBJ2-3	TRBV7-3	TRBD2	TGTGCCAGCAGCTTCAGTAGCGGGGACGCATTGGATACGCAGTATTTT	CASSFSSGDALDTQYF
-	TRBJ2-7	TRBV11-3	TRBD2	TGTGCCAGCAGTCTTGAAGCGGGAGGCGACTACGAGCAGTACTTC	CASSLEAGGDYEQYF
-	TRBJ2-3	TRBV5-1	TRBD2	TGCGCCAGCAGCTTAACTAGCGGGAGGACAGATACGCAGTATTTT	CASSLTSGRTDTQYF
-	TRBJ2-7	TRBV11-2	TRBD1	TGTGCCAGCAGCTCTAGGACCGGGACAGGATCCTACGAGCAGTACTTC	CASSSRTGTGSYEQYF
-	TRBJ1-2	TRBV29-1	TRBD1	TGCAGCGCCATCCAGGGGGCTCGAGGCTACACCTTC	CSAIQGARGYTF
-	TRBJ2-3	TRBV6-1	TRBD2	TGTGCCAGCAGTGAAGTAGCGGGTAGCACAGATACGCAGTATTTT	CASSEVAGSTDTQYF
-	TRBJ2-5	TRBV6-1	-	TGTGCCAGCAGTGAAGTCATCGGCCAAGAGACCCAGTACTTC	CASSEVIGQETQYF
-	TRBJ2-1	TRBV7-6	-	TGTGCCAGCAGGCAAGCAAATGAGCAGTTCTTC	CASRQANEQFF
-	TRBJ1-4	TRBV4-1	TRBD1	TGCGCCAGCAGCCGCGACAGGGGGCTGCTGTTTTTT	CASSRDRGLLFF
few	TRBJ1-4	TRBV3-1/TRBV3-2	TRBD1	TGTGCCAGCAGCCACGGGACAGGGTACGGAAAACTGTTTTTT	CASSHGTGYGKLFF
-	TRBJ1-6	TRBV7-2	-	TGTGCCAGCAGCCCTACTGAGGGTTTACCCCTCCACTTT	CASSPTEGLPLHF
-	TRBJ1-1	TRBV6-2/TRBV6-3	-	TGTGCCAGCAGTTTCTGGGTGGAGAGAACTGAAGCTTTCTTT	CASSFWVERTEAFF
once	TRBJ2-2	TRBV24-1	-	TGTGCCACCAGCAGTCGGGAGACCGGGGAGCTGTTTTTT	CATSSRETGELFF
once	TRBJ2-2	TRBV19	-	TGTGCCAGTAGTATCCCTGGGCGGGGCCGCGGGGAGCTGTTTTTT	CASSIPGRGRGELFF
-	TRBJ2-4	TRBV19	-	TGTGCCAGTTCTCCGACAGTAGCCAAAAACATTCAGTACTTC	CASSPTVAKNIQYF
-	TRBJ1-6	TRBV3-1/TRBV3-2	-	TGTGCCAGCAGCTCCTGGGGGGGAAGCAATTCACCCCTCCACTTT	CASSSWGGSNSPLHF
-	TRBJ2-1	TRBV6-1	TRBD2	TGTGCCAGCAGTGGGAGGACTAGCGGGGGGGCCTTCATGGGCAATGAGCAGTTCTTC	CASSGRTSGGAFMGNEQFF
-	TRBJ2-7	TRBV5-5	-	TGTGCCAGCAGCTCGAGCTCCTACGAGCAGTACTTC	CASSSSSYEQYF
-	TRBJ2-3	TRBV5-5	TRBD1	TGTGCCAGCAGCTTGAGGCTAGGGGGCGATACGCAGTATTTT	CASSLRLGGDTQYF
-	TRBJ2-4	TRBV15	-	TGTGCCACCAGCAGAGATAGGGGAAAAAACATTCAGTACTTC	CATSRDRGKNIQYF
-	TRBJ1-5	TRBV5-1	TRBD1	TGCGCCAGCAGCCCGGGACAGACGAATAGCAATCAGCCCCAGCATTTT	CASSPGQTNSNQPQHF
once	TRBJ1-1	TRBV28	TRBD1	TGTGCCAGCAGTTCTGACAGGGCTCTTAGAGCTTTCTTT	CASSSDRALRAFF
few	TRBJ2-7	TRBV6-5	TRBD1	TGTGCCAGCAGTACTTGGGACAGTCGATACTACGAGCAGTACTTC	CASSTWDSRYYEQYF
-	TRBJ2-3	TRBV5-1	-	TGCGCCAGCAGCCCCGGGGTAACACCAAGTACGCAGTATTTT	CASSPGVTPSTQYF
-	TRBJ2-7	TRBV6-5	-	TGTGCCAGCACCTTCGGGGGAGGAACCTACGAGCAGTACTTC	CASTFGGGTYEQYF
-	TRBJ2-7	TRBV10-3	-	TGTGCCATCACCAAGGACAGCACAACCTACGAGCAGTACTTC	CAITKDSTTYEQYF
-	TRBJ1-6	TRBV5-1	-	TGCGCCAGCAGCTTGGCCTCGGGGGGAAATTCACCCCTCCACTTT	CASSLASGGNSPLHF
-	TRBJ2-2	TRBV21-1	-	TGTGCCAGCAGCAAAGAGGCTAGCGGGAGGGCTGACACCGGGGAGCTGTTTTTT	CASSKEASGRADTGELFF